Following are 9 T cell receptor beta chains from one sample sequenced in a study of blood T cell repertoires in COVID-19. Generated by immunoSEQ multiplex PCR, the TCRdb table keeps only in-frame clones and is missing some. Of roughly 200,000 clones detected, 75% to 90% appear once; the ten largest clones hold about 1.2%. The sample taken for sequencing was PBMCs or T cells enriched from blood (not recorded which). These receptors all stem from a man younger than 45 who had recovered from COVID-19.

In this sample, this clone turned up a few times. This chain connects TRBV28 to TRBJ2-7; 10 nucleotides match TRBD2. The CDR3 length is 14 residues. Per germline, CDR1 MDHEN and CDR2 SYDVKM. J lost 4 bases, V lost 6 bases, and 6 bases had no gene match. CDR3 protein: CASRSSGRGYEQYF. The CDR3 DNA is TGTGCCAGCAGATCTAGCGGGAGAGGGTACGAGCAGTACTTC. The entire variable domain, with the rest obtained from reference TRBV28 and TRBJ2-7, is as follows: DVKVTQSSRYLVKRTGEKVFLECVQDMDHENMFWYRQDPGLGLRLIYFSYDVKMKEKGDIPEGYSVSREKKERFSLILESASTNQTSMYLCASRSSGRGYEQYFGPGTRLTVT.

The rearrangement links TRBV15 to TRBJ2-5, with 11 nucleotides matching TRBD2. V shed 1 base, J shed 5 bases, and the junction held 9 bases outside the gene matches. This CDR3 contains 17 residues. Germline CDR1 and CDR2: LNHNV and YYDKDF (reference sequence). In nucleotides, the CDR3 is TGTGCCACCAGCAGAGTAGGCGGCACTAGCGGGAGCGAGACCCAGTACTTC. Its translation: CATSRVGGTSGSETQYF.

The chain is built from TRBV21-1 and TRBJ2-3; the table assigns TRBD2, which was not confirmed against the DNA. TRBV21-1 corresponds to a pseudogene. The CDR3 consists of 16 residues. CDR3 DNA sequence: TGTGCCAGCAGCAAAACCAGCGGGGTGGACACAGATACGCAGTATTTT. It encodes CASSKTSGVDTDTQYF.

CDR3: CASRESFRPTYEQYF. In nucleotides, the CDR3 is TGTGCCAGCAGGGAATCGTTCAGGCCTACCTACGAGCAGTACTTC. The gene calls are TRBV28 and TRBJ2-7; no reliable D call. V was pared by 6 bases and J by 2 bases, with 17 bases between. The CDR3 runs 15 residues. Per germline, CDR1 MDHEN and CDR2 SYDVKM.

The chain employs TRBV7-8 and TRBJ2-7, with D possibly matching TRBD2 (6 bases). Germline-derived CDR1 and CDR2 are SGHVS and FQNEAQ. V lost 3 bases to trimming and J lost 0 bases, with 12 bases between them. This CDR3 has 15 amino acids. CDR3 nucleotide sequence: TGTGCCAGCAGCTTCCGGGACTCCAGCTCCTACGAGCAGTACTTC. Encoded protein: CASSFRDSSSYEQYF. The whole variable domain, remainder taken from reference TRBV7-8 and TRBJ2-7, is GAGVSQSPRYKVAKRGQDVALRCDPISGHVSLFWYQQALGQGPEFLTYFQNEAQLDKSGLPSDRFFAERPEGSVSTLKIQRTQQEDSAVYLCASSFRDSSSYEQYFGPGTRLTVT.

The chain employs TRBV18 and TRBJ2-3; possibly TRBD1 for D (7 bases). The ends were cut back, 2 bases at V and 4 bases at J, with 13 bases in the middle. Germline CDR1 and CDR2: KGHSH and LQKENI. This CDR3 has 15 residues. DNA of the CDR3: TGTGCCAGCTCACCATGGAGGGACAGTGCAGATACGCAGTATTTT. This sequence encodes CASSPWRDSADTQYF. The variable domain in full, completed from reference TRBV18 and TRBJ2-3, reads NAGVMQNPRHLVRRRGQEARLRCSPMKGHSHVYWYRQLPEEGLKFMVYLQKENIIDESGMPKERFSAEFPKEGPSILRIQQVVRGDSAAYFCASSPWRDSADTQYFGPGTRLTVL.

This clone has only one observation. The chain joins TRBV29-1 to TRBJ2-1, with a weak D call TRBD1 (7 bases). The CDR3 is 15 residues long. Germline lookup yields CDR1 SQVTM and CDR2 ANQGSEA. Between the trimmed V and J ends, which lost 7 bases and 8 bases, there was a span of 24 bases. The CDR3 here is CSAAGRYRGSDEQFF. As DNA, the CDR3 is TGCAGCGCAGCGGGCCGATACAGGGGCAGCGATGAGCAGTTCTTC.

In DNA form, the CDR3 reads TGTGCCAGCAGTTTGTTCTCATCCCCCATCGGAGGTTTGGGACAGGGTGGCACTGAAGCTTTCTTT. This sequence encodes CASSLFSSPIGGLGQGGTEAFF. The chain links TRBV27 to TRBJ1-1, with TRBD1 matching over 9 bases. V was pared by 3 bases and J by 4 bases, with 27 bases of the junction left unmatched. The CDR3 length is 22 residues. The V gene's germline CDR1 is MNHEY and CDR2 SMNVEV (reference sequence).

The rearrangement joins TRBV4-1 to TRBJ2-5; D not certain. Germline loops: CDR1 MGHRA, CDR2 YSYEKL. The CDR3 is made up of 13 amino acids. Between the trimmed V and J ends, which lost 1 base and 4 bases, there was a span of 7 bases. CDR3 in DNA: TGCGCCAGCAGCCAAGTGTCGCGAGAGACCCAGTACTTC. This sequence encodes CASSQVSRETQYF.